This T cell receptor (beta chain) was sequenced during a study of blood T cells in healthy people across ages. Note on this clonotype: As yet, its antigen is unknown.

General study results and limits: Strong correlation linked observed beta diversity and percent naive T cells. Donor CMV status was unknown, possibly confounding expanded clonotype changes.

The CDR3 runs 15 residues. In germline, CDR1 is PRHDT, CDR2 FYEKMQ (reference sequence). The J segment lost 6 bases and the V segment lost 7 bases, leaving 15 bases of the junction unmatched. Combining a sample-barcoded 5' primer with a J-beta primer mix, a second PCR ran for roughly 7 to 12 cycles. A template-switch adaptor that had 12 random nucleotides put a tag on each cDNA molecule. In TCRdb, the 5' RACE reads were re-called with MiXCR into one record per CDR3 protein. The sample carries roughly 1,100,000 distinct CDR3 sequences, approximately 25% recorded once. The data also belong to a second study, concerning T cells of mothers and their children. Per that study: Donation came from three healthy Caucasian mothers together with their six children.

The chain has TRBV13 and TRBJ2-7; 7 positions match TRBD1. The sequence derives from a girl between 2 and 10 years old in good health. The specimen was blood. The CDR3 DNA is TGTGCCAGCACCAACAGGGGAGCAGGTGGAGTCGAGCAGTACTTC. Protein product: CASTNRGAGGVEQYF.